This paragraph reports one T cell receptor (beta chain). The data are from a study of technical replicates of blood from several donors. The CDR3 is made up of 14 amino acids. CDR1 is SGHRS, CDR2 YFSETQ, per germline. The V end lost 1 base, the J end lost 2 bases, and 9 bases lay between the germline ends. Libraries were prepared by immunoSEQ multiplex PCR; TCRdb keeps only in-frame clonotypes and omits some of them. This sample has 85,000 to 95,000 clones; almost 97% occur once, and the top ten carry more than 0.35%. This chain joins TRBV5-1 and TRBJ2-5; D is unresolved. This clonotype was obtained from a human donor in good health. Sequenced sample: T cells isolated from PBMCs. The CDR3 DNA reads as TGCGCCAGCAGCTTGAGTCCCAGACAAGAGACCCAGTACTTC. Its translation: CASSLSPRQETQYF.